This TCR beta chain is drawn from a study of cytomegalovirus exposure and HLA in healthy donors. This clone was detected a few times. Its antigen is still unknown. The donors (healthy individuals) were bone marrow donors. Study-level points and caveats: The study flagged around 150 TCR beta chains as cytomegalovirus-associated. There were reportedly fewer N-insertions in an Asian-associated ancestry cluster than the roughly 670-donor mean, in a later analysis.

The PCR made use of 60 Vbeta and 13 Jbeta primers. Sequencing was performed with immunoSEQ multiplex PCR; in TCRdb, only in-frame clones are kept and a portion is missing. The repertoire has under 200,000 clones, around 80% of them found once; the top ten carry about 4.6%. This sequence was found in a woman in her thirties in good health and CMV-seropositive. Material: PBMCs.

CDR3 residues: CASSEGHRKAFF. The CDR3 DNA is TGTGCCAGCAGTGAAGGTCACAGGAAAGCTTTCTTT. The gene calls are TRBV6-1 and TRBJ1-1, with D possibly being TRBD1 (5 bases). This CDR3 has 12 amino acids. V was pared by 1 base and J by 9 bases, with 9 bases between. Germline CDR1 reads MNHNS; CDR2 reads SASEGT.